This is a list of T cell receptor beta chains from one sample in a study of blood T cells in healthy people across ages. TCRdb reprocessed the 5' RACE reads with MiXCR, giving one entry per CDR3 protein. The sample gives 730,000 or so distinct CDR3 sequences, 35% to 45% of which show up once; 20% to 25% is in the top ten. Sequenced material: blood. The origin of the receptors is a woman in her fifties or sixties in good health. Each CDR3 is given with its conserved first and last residue. Fields, in order: clone size, D gene, V gene, J gene, CDR3 DNA, CDR3 protein. A D gene is named only where the DNA matches it firmly. Clone size is given for some rows only: seen once, a few or many times, or a class if the clone is expanded.

>.|TRBD1|TRBV7-3|TRBJ2-7
TGTGCCAGCAGCTTAATGCCGATCGGGACAGGGGTCTCCTACGAGCAGTACTTC
CASSLMPIGTGVSYEQYF
>many|.|TRBV7-8|TRBJ2-1
TGTGCCAGCACCCCACCGGGACTTCGATTGTACAATGAGCAGTTCTTC
CASTPPGLRLYNEQFF
>few|.|TRBV29-1|TRBJ1-2
TGCAGCGTAAGGGACCGAATAGTAGACTATGGCTACACCTTC
CSVRDRIVDYGYTF
>.|.|TRBV9|TRBJ1-6
TGTGCCAGCAGCGTAAATTACAGGAATTCACCCCTCCACTTT
CASSVNYRNSPLHF
>.|.|TRBV20-1|TRBJ1-2
TGCAGTGCTGAGCCCGACGTTAACTATAGCTACACCTTC
CSAEPDVNYSYTF
>many|TRBD1|TRBV6-5|TRBJ2-7
TGTGCCAGCAGCCCCGGACAGGGGAAGTACGAGCAGTACTTC
CASSPGQGKYEQYF
>.|TRBD1|TRBV9|TRBJ1-2
TGTGCCAGCAGCTCCACCGGGACAGCATATGGCTACACCTTC
CASSSTGTAYGYTF
>.|.|TRBV12-3/TRBV12-4|TRBJ1-5
TGTGCCAGCAGTTTAGAGTTCCGTAGGGCTCAAGACCAGCCCCAGCATTTT
CASSLEFRRAQDQPQHF
>once|.|TRBV18|TRBJ1-1
TGTGCCAGCTCAGCGGGACAAAATCAAGTGGAGGCTTTCTTT
CASSAGQNQVEAFF
>.|.|TRBV10-3|TRBJ2-5
TGTGCCATCAGTACTTATGGAGGGGCGGTATACAATGAGCAGTACTTC
CAISTYGGAVYNEQYF
>few|TRBD1|TRBV11-1|TRBJ2-5
TGTGCCAGCAGCTCACAGGGGTCGGGCCAAGAGACCCAGTACTTC
CASSSQGSGQETQYF
>few|.|TRBV12-3/TRBV12-4|TRBJ2-7
TGTGCCAGCACTGAGACAGGGAGGTACGAGCAGTACTTC
CASTETGRYEQYF
>.|.|TRBV27|TRBJ2-7
TGTGCCAGCAGTTTAGGGGCCAGCCTCCACGAGCAGTACTTC
CASSLGASLHEQYF
>.|TRBD1|TRBV6-2/TRBV6-3|TRBJ2-1
TGTGCCAGCACACCGCGGACAGGGTGGAATGAGCAGTTCTTC
CASTPRTGWNEQFF
>few|TRBD1|TRBV6-2/TRBV6-3|TRBJ1-5
TGTGCCAGCAGAAGGGGGCAGGGTAATCAGCCCCAGCATTTT
CASRRGQGNQPQHF
>.|.|TRBV15|TRBJ2-3
TGTGCCACCAGCTCCACAGAACTAGCCGGGGCCACAGATACGCAGTATTTT
CATSSTELAGATDTQYF
>few|.|TRBV23-1|TRBJ2-5
TGCGCCCGTTACGGAGAACGACAGTACTTC
CARYGERQYF
>.|.|TRBV29-1|TRBJ2-5
TGCAGCGTCCCTCAGGAGCAAGAGACCCAGTACTTC
CSVPQEQETQYF
>many|TRBD2|TRBV20-1|TRBJ2-7
TGCAGTGCAAGGACTAGTCGAGGGGATTACGAGCAGTACTTC
CSARTSRGDYEQYF
>few|.|TRBV11-1|TRBJ2-3
TGTGCCAGCAGAGGGGTCCCAGATACGCAGTATTTT
CASRGVPDTQYF
>few|.|TRBV29-1|TRBJ1-5
TGCAGCGTTGGTCCCGCGGGGCCGGGCAATCAGCCCCAGCATTTT
CSVGPAGPGNQPQHF
>.|TRBD2|TRBV5-1|TRBJ2-3
TGCGCCAGCAGCTTGGATCCTAGCGGAACCACAGATACGCAGTATTTT
CASSLDPSGTTDTQYF
>few|TRBD1|TRBV18|TRBJ2-3
TGTGCCAGCTCACCACCCGACAGGGGCACAGATACGCAGTATTTT
CASSPPDRGTDTQYF
>.|TRBD1|TRBV12-5|TRBJ2-7
TGTGCTAGTGGTTTTCTCGGGACAGGTCTAACCTACGAGCAGTACTTC
CASGFLGTGLTYEQYF
>.|.|TRBV9|TRBJ2-1
TGTGCCAGCAGCGTAATGGACCAGTGGGGGGAGCAGTTCTTC
CASSVMDQWGEQFF
>many|.|TRBV10-3|TRBJ2-3
TGTGCCATCAGTGAGTCCTCGGGGACAGATACGCAGTATTTT
CAISESSGTDTQYF
>.|TRBD1|TRBV28|TRBJ2-7
TGTGCCAGCAGTTTACCTCCGGGACAGGGGTTTCCATACGAGCAGTACTTC
CASSLPPGQGFPYEQYF
>.|.|TRBV6-1|TRBJ1-1
TGTGCCAGCAGTGCCCATGGACAGTTGACAGCGCCTCGGGACACTGAAGCTTTCTTT
CASSAHGQLTAPRDTEAFF
>.|.|TRBV6-6|TRBJ1-2
TGTGCCAGCAGTACCCCTCCCGGCTATGGCTACACCTTC
CASSTPPGYGYTF
>.|.|TRBV9|TRBJ2-3
TGTGCCAGCAGCGTTTCGCCGAAGGCAGATACGCAGTATTTT
CASSVSPKADTQYF
>few|TRBD1|TRBV29-1|TRBJ1-2
TGCAGCGTTGACGCCCTACAGGGGAGCACGAGCTTTGCTAACTATGGCTACACCTTC
CSVDALQGSTSFANYGYTF
>.|.|TRBV7-8|TRBJ1-2
TGTGCCAGCAGCCTCGTACCGGCGGACTATGGCTACACCTTC
CASSLVPADYGYTF
>.|TRBD2|TRBV5-1|TRBJ2-7
TGCGCCAGCAGCTTGCCGGGACTAGCAGTCTTATACAATGAGCAGTACTTC
CASSLPGLAVLYNEQYF
>many|.|TRBV12-3/TRBV12-4|TRBJ2-1
TGTGCCAGCAGAGGCTTAGGGGGGAGCTCCTACAATGAGCAGTTCTTC
CASRGLGGSSYNEQFF
>.|TRBD1|TRBV20-1|TRBJ2-1
TGCAGTGCTAAAATACGAGACAGGGGTGCATGGAATGAGCAGTTCTTC
CSAKIRDRGAWNEQFF
>.|.|TRBV12-3/TRBV12-4|TRBJ1-5
TGTGCCAGCAGTTTCGACAGAGGAAATCAGCCCCAGCATTTT
CASSFDRGNQPQHF
>.|.|TRBV28|TRBJ2-3
TGTGCCAGCAGTTTAGCCCTAGTACCCTTCAGCACAGATACGCAGTATTTT
CASSLALVPFSTDTQYF
>.|TRBD1|TRBV6-6|TRBJ2-1
TGTGCCAGCAGTTACTCGATCCCTACAGGGGGCGGTGAGCAGTTCTTC
CASSYSIPTGGGEQFF
>.|TRBD2|TRBV20-1|TRBJ2-2
TGCAGTGCTAGTGGGACTAGCGGGTTGAACACCGGGGAGCTGTTTTTT
CSASGTSGLNTGELFF
>.|.|TRBV2|TRBJ1-2
TGTGCCAGCAGTGACCCCGGGGATAACTATGGCTACACCTTC
CASSDPGDNYGYTF
>.|TRBD1|TRBV15|TRBJ2-1
TGTGCCACCAGCAGGGGGATCGACAGGGGGGCCAATGAGAAGTTCTTC
CATSRGIDRGANEKFF
>.|.|TRBV28|TRBJ2-5
TGTGCCAGCAGCTGGGGCGGAGGGCAAAAAGAGACCCAGTACTTC
CASSWGGGQKETQYF
>.|.|TRBV10-3|TRBJ2-3
TGTGCCATCACGGCAGGGCACACAGATACGCAGTATTTT
CAITAGHTDTQYF
>.|.|TRBV2|TRBJ2-1
TGTGCCACAGCCGGGACTCTAAGGTATGAGCAGTTCTTC
CATAGTLRYEQFF
>few|TRBD2|TRBV7-2|TRBJ2-1
TGTGCCAGCAGGAATAGCGGGGGAGTAACATCCGGGGGGAATGAGCAGTTCTTC
CASRNSGGVTSGGNEQFF